Each of the 20 T cell receptor beta chains below was sequenced from the same sample in a study of shared clonotypes between healthy human individuals (dated by TCRdb to about 2020). The protocol used for the library was the immunoSEQ multiplex PCR assay. The source is immuneACCESS, and TCRdb retained only in-frame sequences with V and J called. Part of the clones is not carried over; for the studies checked, unresolved V genes explain less than half of this, and the remainder is unexplained. The sample table lists around 720,000 clones, more than 70% of them with a count of one. The top ten constitute around 1.7% of the sample. Specimen: memory CD4+ T cells sorted from blood. The label giving this sample's cell subset or site can be read as: CD45RA-negative fraction. These TCRs come from a woman aged 25 to 39 in good health.

This chain links TRBV30 with TRBJ1-4, with 7 nucleotides matching TRBD1. CDR3 length: 14 amino acids. After removal of 4 bases from V and 8 bases from J, the junction contained 10 bases not matched to a gene. The germline CDR1 and CDR2 sequences are GTSNPN and SVGIG (reference sequence). The CDR3 DNA follows: TGTGCCTGGACTACCGGGACAGCTGTCGAAAAACTGTTTTTT. It codes for CAWTTGTAVEKLFF.

The rearrangement uses TRBV9 and TRBJ1-1; no clear D gene. Germline CDR1 and CDR2: SGDLS and YYNGEE. V was trimmed by 4 bases and J by 5 bases, leaving 15 bases between them. The CDR3 runs 14 residues. CDR3 protein: CASSLESGRTEAFF. The CDR3 coding sequence is TGTGCCAGCAGCCTGGAATCGGGGAGGACTGAAGCTTTCTTT. Looking up the rest from reference TRBV9 and TRBJ1-1 gives the full variable domain: DSGVTQTPKHLITATGQRVTLRCSPRSGDLSVYWYQQSLDQGLQFLIQYYNGEERAKGNILERFSAQQFPDLHSELNLSSLELGDSALYFCASSLESGRTEAFFGQGTRLTVV.

CDR3 DNA sequence: TGTGCCAGCAGTTACTCGTCCCTGACTCCCGGGGAGCTGTTTTTT. It codes for CASSYSSLTPGELFF. The chain recombines TRBV6-5 with TRBJ2-2; D not certain. The CDR3 runs 15 residues. V was cut by 0 bases and J by 6 bases, with 11 bases left in between. CDR1 and CDR2 (germline): MNHEY, SVGAGI.

As concerns this clone: This may stem from a read error, because a much larger clone lies one nucleotide away. V is TRBV7-8 and J is TRBJ2-1; 7 positions match TRBD2. The CDR3 has 14 residues. Germline trimming cut 0 bases from V and 4 bases from J; bases unmatched to any gene: 0. Germline CDR1 is SGHVS and CDR2 is FQNEAQ. CDR3 region: CASSLAGGYNEQFF. CDR3 nucleotides: TGTGCCAGCAGCTTAGCGGGGGGGTACAATGAGCAGTTCTTC.

This clone was observed a single time. The chain combines TRBV28 with TRBJ1-1, with 7 bases identical to TRBD1. V shed 1 base and J 5 bases; nucleotides not matched to a gene: 7. The CDR3 sequence is 15 residues long. Germline V gene lookup returns CDR1 MDHEN and CDR2 SYDVKM. CDR3 in amino acids: CASSLFRTGETEAFF. CDR3 nucleotides: TGTGCCAGCAGTTTATTCCGCACAGGGGAAACTGAAGCTTTCTTT.

This chain connects TRBV4-1 to TRBJ2-5, with D uncertain. The J call could be wrong; TRBJ2-7 is a better fit for the DNA end. This CDR3 region has 13 residues. Germline V lookup: CDR1 MGHRA, CDR2 YSYEKL. This chain's CDR3 is CASSQGNTYEQYF. The CDR3 coding sequence is TGCGCCAGCAGCCAAGGGAACACCTACGAGCAGTACTTC.

V gene TRBV23-1 combines with J gene TRBJ2-2, with D possibly being TRBD1 or TRBD2 (6 bases each). TRBV23-1 qualifies as an ORF whose function is uncertain. CDR3 length: 16 residues. Trimming removed 4 bases at V and 4 bases at J, with 16 bases between. The CDR3 sequence: CASSLGGHLGTGELFF. The CDR3 coding sequence is TGCGCCAGCAGTCTAGGGGGGCATCTAGGCACCGGGGAGCTGTTTTTT.

The rearrangement joins TRBV7-9 to TRBJ2-3, with a weak D call TRBD2 (5 bases). Germline lookup yields CDR1 SEHNR and CDR2 FQNEAQ (reference sequence). V was pared by 4 bases and J by 1 base, with 12 bases between. This CDR3 has 15 amino acids. The CDR3 protein is CASSSGLGGTDTQYF. CDR3 sequence (DNA): TGTGCCAGCAGCTCCGGACTGGGCGGCACAGATACGCAGTATTTT. Complete variable domain (other parts from reference TRBV7-9 and TRBJ2-3): DTGVSQNPRHKITKRGQNVTFRCDPISEHNRLYWYRQTLGQGPEFLTYFQNEAQLEKSRLLSDRFSAERPKGSFSTLEIQRTEQGDSAMYLCASSSGLGGTDTQYFGPGTRLTVL.

CDR3 sequence reads: CATAGASSYNEQFF. The CDR3 DNA reads as TGTGCCACCGCCGGGGCAAGCTCCTACAATGAGCAGTTCTTC. The chain couples TRBV5-4 to TRBJ2-1; the D gene could be TRBD1 or TRBD2 (5 bases each). Looked up from germline, CDR1 is SGHNT and CDR2 is YYREEE (reference sequence). The V gene lost 9 bases and the J gene lost 0 bases, with 13 bases spanning the gap. This CDR3 spans 14 amino acids.

The chain recombines TRBV2 with TRBJ2-5; 12 bases align to TRBD1. CDR1 is SNHLY and CDR2 is FYNNEI in the germline V gene. This CDR3 is built from 17 residues. The V segment lost 5 bases and the J segment 0 bases; nucleotides outside the gene matches: 7. This chain's CDR3 is CASSWGQGAWYQETQYF. In nucleotides, the CDR3 is TGTGCCAGCAGTTGGGGACAGGGGGCTTGGTACCAAGAGACCCAGTACTTC. The full variable domain, in which reference TRBV2 and TRBJ2-5 provide the parts outside the CDR3, is EPEVTQTPSHQVTQMGQEVILRCVPISNHLYFYWYRQILGQKVEFLVSFYNNEISEKSEIFDDQFSVERPDGSNFTLKIRSTKLEDSAMYFCASSWGQGAWYQETQYFGPGTRLLVL.

The chain employs TRBV6-5 and TRBJ1-4, with a possible D match to TRBD1 (6 bases). This CDR3 has 15 amino acids. Germline CDR1 is MNHEY and CDR2 is SVGAGI. V lost 6 bases and J 3 bases, leaving 14 bases between the germline ends. The CDR3 DNA reads as TGTGCCAGCAGCGCCGACAGGCAGGCTAATGAAAAACTGTTTTTT. This encodes CASSADRQANEKLFF.

This sequence joins TRBV7-9 and TRBJ2-1, with 7 bases matching TRBD2. Trimming removed 2 bases from V and 7 bases from J; junction bases left unmatched: 11. Per the germline V gene, CDR1 is SEHNR and CDR2 is FQNEAQ (reference sequence). The CDR3 runs to 16 residues. CDR3 nucleotide sequence: TGTGCCAGCAGCTTATTGAGGACTAGAAGGGAGAATGAGCAGTTCTTC. It is translated as CASSLLRTRRENEQFF. The complete variable domain, with remaining parts taken from reference TRBV7-9 and TRBJ2-1, reads DTGVSQNPRHKITKRGQNVTFRCDPISEHNRLYWYRQTLGQGPEFLTYFQNEAQLEKSRLLSDRFSAERPKGSFSTLEIQRTEQGDSAMYLCASSLLRTRRENEQFFGPGTRLTVL.

The J gene is TRBJ2-7, the V gene TRBV5-4, with D perhaps being TRBD1 or TRBD2 (5 bases each). The CDR3 sequence is 16 residues long. Germline-derived CDR1 and CDR2 are SGHNT and YYREEE (reference sequence). V was pared by 3 bases and J by 4 bases, with 20 bases between. The CDR3 sequence is CASSSVKGSGRYEQYF. The CDR3 DNA follows: TGTGCCAGCAGCTCTGTAAAGGGGAGCGGTAGGTACGAGCAGTACTTC.

This clone was detected once. The chain carries TRBV28 and TRBJ2-5, with 10 bases matching TRBD1. Germline CDR1 reads MDHEN; CDR2 reads SYDVKM. The CDR3 runs to 16 residues. V shed 5 bases, J shed 5 bases, and the junction held 11 bases outside the gene matches. CDR3 residues: CASSRSGTGERETQYF. The CDR3 bases are TGTGCCAGCAGTAGATCCGGGACAGGGGAACGGGAGACCCAGTACTTC. The full variable domain, with the rest looked up from reference TRBV28 and TRBJ2-5, is DVKVTQSSRYLVKRTGEKVFLECVQDMDHENMFWYRQDPGLGLRLIYFSYDVKMKEKGDIPEGYSVSREKKERFSLILESASTNQTSMYLCASSRSGTGERETQYFGPGTRLLVL.

The rearrangement uses TRBV5-8 and TRBJ1-5; D perhaps matches TRBD1 (5 bases). The length of the CDR3 is 15 residues. Trimming removed 4 bases at V and 0 bases at J, with 11 bases between. The germline V gene encodes CDR1 SGHTS and CDR2 YDEGEE. For the CDR3, the DNA is TGTGCCAGCAGCGCGCAGGGTATTAGCAATCAGCCCCAGCATTTT. This encodes CASSAQGISNQPQHF.

This clone was counted ten times or more. V is TRBV11-2 and J is TRBJ2-7, with 7 nucleotides matching TRBD2. Germline assignment: CDR1 SGHAT and CDR2 FQNNGV. V lost 5 bases and J lost 5; bases outside the gene matches: 9. The CDR3 is made up of 14 amino acids. CDR3 nucleotide sequence: TGTGCCAGCAGCCTTCAAGCGGGGTCCCACGAGCAGTACTTC. It translates to CASSLQAGSHEQYF. The whole variable domain, filled in from reference TRBV11-2 and TRBJ2-7, reads EAGVAQSPRYKIIEKRQSVAFWCNPISGHATLYWYQQILGQGPKLLIQFQNNGVVDDSQLPKDRFSAERLKGVDSTLKIQPAKLEDSAVYLCASSLQAGSHEQYFGPGTRLTVT.

This sequence joins TRBV5-1 and TRBJ1-2; 9 nucleotides agree with TRBD1. The trim removed 2 bases at V and 8 bases at J, leaving 10 bases unmatched. The V gene's germline CDR1 is SGHRS and CDR2 YFSETQ. This CDR3 spans 15 amino acids. CDR3 residues: CASSFSTGGAEGYTF. CDR3 sequence (DNA): TGCGCCAGCAGCTTCAGTACAGGGGGCGCGGAAGGCTACACCTTC.

The sample holds one count of this clone. J is TRBJ2-5 and V is TRBV27; 10 positions agree with TRBD1. The CDR3 is made up of 16 amino acids. The germline V gene encodes CDR1 MNHEY and CDR2 SMNVEV (reference sequence). With V trimmed by 5 bases and J by 1 base, 7 bases remained unmatched. CDR3 residues: CASSPPGTGVQETQYF. The CDR3 DNA is TGTGCCAGCAGTCCCCCCGGGACAGGGGTCCAAGAGACCCAGTACTTC.

The chain has TRBV30 and TRBJ1-5, with 8 bases aligning to TRBD1. The CDR3 length is 13 residues. Germline CDR1 is GTSNPN and CDR2 is SVGIG (reference sequence). V shed 4 bases, J shed 11 bases, and the junction held 10 bases outside the gene matches. CDR3 amino acids: CAWTGQVGSAQHF. In nucleotides, the CDR3 is TGTGCCTGGACGGGACAGGTGGGCTCGGCCCAGCATTTT.

This sequence joins TRBV5-6 and TRBJ1-1, with 9 positions matching TRBD1. CDR3 size: 14 residues. J lost 0 bases, V lost 4 bases, and 1 base had no gene match. Germline lookup yields CDR1 SGHDT and CDR2 YYEEEE. The CDR3 sequence is CASSGTGMNTEAFF. As DNA, the CDR3 is TGTGCCAGCAGCGGGACAGGGATGAACACTGAAGCTTTCTTT. The whole variable domain, filled in from reference TRBV5-6 and TRBJ1-1, reads DAGVTQSPTHLIKTRGQQVTLRCSPKSGHDTVSWYQQALGQGPQFIFQYYEEEERQRGNFPDRFSGHQFPNYSSELNVNALLLGDSALYLCASSGTGMNTEAFFGQGTRLTVV.